This is a list of T cell receptor beta chains from one sample in a study of shared clonotypes between healthy human individuals. Measured with immunoSEQ multiplex PCR; TCRdb has only the in-frame clones, and not every one. The data hold around 2.1 million clones, with approximately 96% observed a single time. The specimen sequenced was naive CD4+ T cells sorted from blood. These receptors were taken from a young man in good health. Both conserved end residues are part of each CDR3. D genes are given only for firm matches. Size is omitted from some rows. Given values are once, few, many or a class for expanded clones.

j_call clone_size v_call d_call cdr3_aa cdr3_nt
TRBJ1-1 . TRBV30 . CAWSGRLETEAFF TGTGCCTGGAGTGGACGGTTGGAGACTGAAGCTTTCTTT
TRBJ1-4 . TRBV2 . CASSESGATNEKLFF TGTGCCAGCAGTGAATCCGGTGCAACTAATGAAAAACTGTTTTTT
TRBJ2-5 . TRBV30 . CGLGSRSETQYF TGTGGGCTGGGAAGTAGGTCTGAGACCCAGTACTTC
TRBJ2-1 . TRBV18 . CASSPLLLREEQFF TGTGCCAGCTCACCACTACTACTCCGGGAAGAGCAGTTCTTC
TRBJ1-1 . TRBV18 . CASSPGGDTEAFF TGTGCCAGCTCACCAGGGGGGGACACTGAAGCTTTCTTT
TRBJ2-2 . TRBV4-1 . CASSQGMDTGELFF TGCGCCAGCAGCCAAGGAATGGACACCGGGGAGCTGTTTTTT
TRBJ1-6 . TRBV2 TRBD1 CASIGQGGVNSPLHF TGTGCCAGCATCGGACAGGGGGGAGTAAATTCACCCCTCCACTTT
TRBJ1-3 few TRBV2 . CASSGLGNTIYF TGTGCCAGCAGCGGACTGGGAAACACCATATATTTT
TRBJ1-4 . TRBV30 . CAWSQGREKLFF TGTGCCTGGAGTCAGGGTCGGGAAAAACTGTTTTTT
TRBJ2-4 . TRBV28 . CASTVAGLAKNIQYF TGTGCCAGCACCGTGGCGGGGCTGGCCAAAAACATTCAGTACTTC
TRBJ2-3 . TRBV11-2 . CASSLGSSTDTQYF TGTGCCAGCAGCTTAGGGTCCAGCACAGATACGCAGTATTTT
TRBJ2-2 once TRBV7-8 TRBD1 CASRRDRFTGELFF TGTGCCAGCAGACGGGACAGATTCACCGGGGAGCTGTTTTTT
TRBJ2-6 . TRBV27 . CASSSAGPGANVLTF TGTGCCAGCAGTTCCGCAGGGCCTGGGGCCAACGTCCTGACTTTC
TRBJ2-7 . TRBV10-3 TRBD2 CAATSPSGRDEQYF TGTGCCGCAACTTCCCCTAGCGGGAGGGACGAGCAGTACTTC
TRBJ2-1 . TRBV7-3 TRBD2 CASSPSPGTSFNNEQFF TGTGCCAGCAGCCCCAGTCCTGGGACTAGCTTTAACAATGAGCAGTTCTTC
TRBJ2-7 . TRBV25-1 TRBD1 CASRPRGTGGYEQYF TGTGCCAGCAGACCACGGGGGACAGGGGGCTACGAGCAGTACTTC
TRBJ2-1 . TRBV11-2 TRBD1 CASSQGAGEQFF TGTGCCAGCAGCCAGGGGGCTGGAGAGCAGTTCTTC
TRBJ1-6 . TRBV6-5 . CASSSHRSYNSPLHF TGTGCCAGCAGTTCCCACAGGTCCTATAATTCACCCCTCCACTTT
TRBJ2-7 . TRBV6-6 . CASSYDSPAYEQYF TGTGCCAGCAGTTACGACAGCCCGGCCTACGAGCAGTACTTC
TRBJ1-3 . TRBV7-3 . CASSLNPVSTGGNTIYF TGTGCCAGCAGCTTAAATCCGGTGTCCACAGGGGGAAACACCATATATTTT
TRBJ1-1 . TRBV5-1 . CASSLLQGQAFF TGCGCCAGCAGCTTACTTCAGGGGCAAGCTTTCTTT
TRBJ2-5 . TRBV18 . CASSPGPIEETQYF TGTGCCAGCTCACCAGGTCCCATCGAAGAGACCCAGTACTTC
TRBJ1-5 . TRBV19 . CASTFQALTGLGNQPQHF TGTGCCAGTACTTTCCAAGCCTTGACAGGACTAGGGAATCAGCCCCAGCATTTT
TRBJ2-7 . TRBV30 . CAWSARYDQYEQYF TGTGCCTGGAGTGCCAGGTATGACCAATACGAGCAGTACTTC
TRBJ2-2 . TRBV10-1 TRBD1 CASSESRTGTGELFF TGCGCCAGCAGTGAGTCGCGGACAGGGACCGGGGAGCTGTTTTTT
TRBJ1-2 . TRBV7-6 TRBD1 CASSLAQGASYGYTF TGTGCCAGCAGCTTAGCGCAGGGGGCTTCCTATGGCTACACCTTC
TRBJ1-1 . TRBV5-1 . CASSLDQGLTEAFF TGCGCCAGCAGCTTGGATCAGGGCCTCACTGAAGCTTTCTTT
TRBJ2-7 . TRBV10-3 TRBD2 CAISDSGRAGGTYEQYF TGTGCCATCAGTGATAGTGGTAGAGCGGGGGGAACCTACGAGCAGTACTTC
TRBJ2-7 . TRBV6-6 . CASSSFGSHYEQYF TGTGCCAGCAGTTCCTTCGGTTCGCACTACGAGCAGTACTTC